This T cell receptor beta chain was sequenced during a study of blood T cell repertoires in COVID-19. On the study more broadly: The study drew acute and convalescent COVID-19 samples from the United States, Italy and Spain. T cells, B-cell-depleted T cells, or PBMCs provided the cDNA or gDNA that served as material.

Authors' data handling: Estimation of nucleated cell counts relied on the amplification of reference gene primers. TCRdb's copy holds only in-frame clones and misses some; the assay was immunoSEQ multiplex PCR. The DNA was the basis for D and trimming; V, J and clone size are from that table. Among roughly 150,000 clones listed, 80% to 90% were seen once. CDR1 and CDR2 (germline): KGHSH, LQKENI. The CDR3 is 17 residues long. The V end was cut by 0 bases, the J end by 5 bases, with 16 bases between. The chain carries TRBV18 and TRBJ2-2; maybe TRBD1 (5 bases). The specimen sequenced was peripheral blood. This TCR was recovered from a woman between 40 and 50 years old with acute or convalescent COVID-19. CDR3 DNA: TGTGCCAGCTCACCACCGAAAGGATCAGGGTGGACCGGGGAGCTGTTTTTT. Encoded protein: CASSPPKGSGWTGELFF.